Sequencing of this T cell receptor (beta chain) was carried out in a study of T cells expressing NK-cell markers. TCRdb reprocessed the 5' RACE reads and keeps a single row for each CDR3 protein, giving no DNA. The specimen's table records hundreds of thousands of distinct CDR3 sequences. This CDR3 has 16 residues. The germline V gene has CDR1 LNHDA and CDR2 SQIVND (reference sequence). The chain joins TRBV19 to TRBJ2-7; TCRdb's D call, TRBD1, is unchecked because there is no DNA. Sequences were obtained from blood T cells: a sorted CD56 or NKG2C T cell subset, CD4+ or CD8+ T cells, or bulk PBMC T cells (not recorded which). This TCR was recovered from a man aged 18 to 69 in good health. The CDR3 here is CASSTYPGQVRYEQYF.